This TCR beta chain was sequenced during a study of T cell changes during pregnancy in multiple sclerosis. CDR1 and CDR2 from the germline V gene are LNHDA and SQIVND (reference sequence). The CDR3 totals 16 residues. Trimming removed 0 bases at V and 3 bases at J, with 14 bases between. Using immunoSEQ multiplex PCR, the repertoire was profiled, and TCRdb retains in-frame clones only, with some absent. The repertoire consists of around 110,000 clones, with 85% to 95% occurring once and the leading ten covering 1.5% to 2%. This TCR was recovered from a female donor with multiple sclerosis, enrolled in a pregnancy study. This sample comprised peripheral blood, obtained after pregnancy. The genes are TRBV19 and TRBJ1-1, with D hard to call. The CDR3 is CASSIDPASGDTEAFF. DNA for the CDR3: TGTGCCAGTAGTATAGATCCGGCTTCCGGGGACACTGAAGCTTTCTTT. Variable domain in full (rest from reference TRBV19 and TRBJ1-1): DGGITQSPKYLFRKEGQNVTLSCEQNLNHDAMYWYRQDPGQGLRLIYYSQIVNDFQKGDIAEGYSVSREKKESFPLTVTSAQKNPTAFYLCASSIDPASGDTEAFFGQGTRLTVV.